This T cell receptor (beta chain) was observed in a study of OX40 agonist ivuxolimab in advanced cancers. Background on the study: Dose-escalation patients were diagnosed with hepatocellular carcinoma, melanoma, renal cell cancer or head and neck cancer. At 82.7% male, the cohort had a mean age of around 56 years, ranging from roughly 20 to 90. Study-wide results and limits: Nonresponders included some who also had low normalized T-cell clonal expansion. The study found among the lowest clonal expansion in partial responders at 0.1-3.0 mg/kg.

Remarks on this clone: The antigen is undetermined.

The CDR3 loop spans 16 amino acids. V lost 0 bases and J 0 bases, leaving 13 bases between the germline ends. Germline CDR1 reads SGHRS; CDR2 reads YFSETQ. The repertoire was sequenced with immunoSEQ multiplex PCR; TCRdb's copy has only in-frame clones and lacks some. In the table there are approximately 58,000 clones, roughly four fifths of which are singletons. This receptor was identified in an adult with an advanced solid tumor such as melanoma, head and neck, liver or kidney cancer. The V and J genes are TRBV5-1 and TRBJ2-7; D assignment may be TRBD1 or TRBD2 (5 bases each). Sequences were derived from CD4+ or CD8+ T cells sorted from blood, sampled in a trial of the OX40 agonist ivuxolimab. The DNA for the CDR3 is TGCGCCAGCAGCTTGGCCTCCGGGGCTAGCTCCTACGAGCAGTACTTC. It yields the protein CASSLASGASSYEQYF.